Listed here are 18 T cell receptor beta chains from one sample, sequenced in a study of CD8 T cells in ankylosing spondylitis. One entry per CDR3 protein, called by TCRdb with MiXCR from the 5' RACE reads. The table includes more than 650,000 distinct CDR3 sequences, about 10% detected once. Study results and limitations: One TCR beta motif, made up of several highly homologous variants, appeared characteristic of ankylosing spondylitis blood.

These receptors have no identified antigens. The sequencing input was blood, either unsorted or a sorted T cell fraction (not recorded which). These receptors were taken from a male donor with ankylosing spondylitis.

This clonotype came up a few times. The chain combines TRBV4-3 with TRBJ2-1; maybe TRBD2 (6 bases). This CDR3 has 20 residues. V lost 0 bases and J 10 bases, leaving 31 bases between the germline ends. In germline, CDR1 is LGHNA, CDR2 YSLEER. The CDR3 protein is CASSQDRVVAAGKGSLEQFF. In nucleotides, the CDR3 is TGCGCCAGCAGCCAAGATCGGGTAGTAGCGGCAGGCAAAGGATCCCTCGAGCAGTTCTTC.

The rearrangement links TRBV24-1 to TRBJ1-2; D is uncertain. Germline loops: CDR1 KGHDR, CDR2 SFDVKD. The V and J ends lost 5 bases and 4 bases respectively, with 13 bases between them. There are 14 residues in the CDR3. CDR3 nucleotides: TGTGCCACCAGTGCAGGAGGGAGCGGCTATGGCTACACCTTC. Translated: CATSAGGSGYGYTF.

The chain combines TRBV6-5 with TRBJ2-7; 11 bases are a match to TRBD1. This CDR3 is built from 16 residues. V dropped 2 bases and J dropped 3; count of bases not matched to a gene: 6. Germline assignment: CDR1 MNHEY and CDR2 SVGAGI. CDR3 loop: CASSYLGTGGFYEQYF. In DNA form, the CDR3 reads TGTGCCAGCAGTTACCTCGGGACAGGGGGTTTCTACGAGCAGTACTTC.

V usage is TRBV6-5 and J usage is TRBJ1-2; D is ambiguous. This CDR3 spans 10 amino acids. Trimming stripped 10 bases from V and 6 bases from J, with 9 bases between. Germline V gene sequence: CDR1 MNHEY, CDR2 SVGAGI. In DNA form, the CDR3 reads TGTGCCACCGCGGGGAATGGCTACACCTTC. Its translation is CATAGNGYTF.

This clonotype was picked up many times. The CDR3 sequence is CASSLVGSGKQFF. Here the CDR3 DNA reads TGTGCCAGCAGCTTAGTGGGTAGCGGGAAGCAGTTCTTC. The chain uses TRBV7-2 and TRBJ2-1; the match to TRBD2 covers 8 bases. The CDR3 has 13 residues. From germline, CDR1 is SGHTA and CDR2 FQGNSA. The ends lost 1 base at V and 11 bases at J; junction bases unmatched: 4.

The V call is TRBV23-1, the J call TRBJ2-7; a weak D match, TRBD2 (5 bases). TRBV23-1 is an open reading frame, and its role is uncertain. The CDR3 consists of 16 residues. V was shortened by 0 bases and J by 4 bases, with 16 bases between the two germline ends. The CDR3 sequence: CASSQSPAEYAYEQYF. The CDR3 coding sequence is TGCGCCAGCAGTCAATCCCCAGCGGAATATGCGTACGAGCAGTACTTC.

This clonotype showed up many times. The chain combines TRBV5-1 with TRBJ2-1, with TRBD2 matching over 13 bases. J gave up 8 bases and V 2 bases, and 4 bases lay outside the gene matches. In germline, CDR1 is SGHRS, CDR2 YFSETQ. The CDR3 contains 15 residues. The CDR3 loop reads CASSLLLAGGDEQFF. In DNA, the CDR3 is TGCGCCAGCAGCTTATTACTAGCGGGAGGGGATGAGCAGTTCTTC. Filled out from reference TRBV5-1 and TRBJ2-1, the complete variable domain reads KAGVTQTPRYLIKTRGQQVTLSCSPISGHRSVSWYQQTPGQGLQFLFEYFSETQRNKGNFPGRFSGRQFSNSRSEMNVSTLELGDSALYLCASSLLLAGGDEQFFGPGTRLTVL.

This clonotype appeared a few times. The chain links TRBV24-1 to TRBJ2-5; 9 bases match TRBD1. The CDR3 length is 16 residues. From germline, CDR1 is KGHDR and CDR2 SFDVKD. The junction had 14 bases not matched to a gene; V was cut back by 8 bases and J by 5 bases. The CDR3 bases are TGTGCCACCACCCAACCCCGGGACAGGGTGTTGGAGACCCAGTACTTC. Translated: CATTQPRDRVLETQYF.

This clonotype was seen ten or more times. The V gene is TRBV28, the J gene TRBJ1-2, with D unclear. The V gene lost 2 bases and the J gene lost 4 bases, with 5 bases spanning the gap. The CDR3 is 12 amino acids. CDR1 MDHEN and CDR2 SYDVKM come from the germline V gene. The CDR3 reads CASSLPGYGYTF. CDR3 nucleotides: TGTGCCAGCAGTTTACCGGGCTATGGCTACACCTTC.

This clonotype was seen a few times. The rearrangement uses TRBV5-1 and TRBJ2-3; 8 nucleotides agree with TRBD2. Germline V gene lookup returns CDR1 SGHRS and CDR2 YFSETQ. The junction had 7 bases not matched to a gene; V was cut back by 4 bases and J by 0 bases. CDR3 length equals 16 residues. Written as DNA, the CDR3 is TGCGCCAGCAGCCCTAGCGGGCCTACTAGCACAGATACGCAGTATTTT. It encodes CASSPSGPTSTDTQYF.

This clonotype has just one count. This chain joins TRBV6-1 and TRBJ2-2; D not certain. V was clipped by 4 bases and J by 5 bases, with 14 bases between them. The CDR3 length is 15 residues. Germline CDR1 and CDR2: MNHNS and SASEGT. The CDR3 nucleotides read TGTGCCAGCAGTGGATATATAAGGGCTACCGGGGAGCTGTTTTTT. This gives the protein CASSGYIRATGELFF.

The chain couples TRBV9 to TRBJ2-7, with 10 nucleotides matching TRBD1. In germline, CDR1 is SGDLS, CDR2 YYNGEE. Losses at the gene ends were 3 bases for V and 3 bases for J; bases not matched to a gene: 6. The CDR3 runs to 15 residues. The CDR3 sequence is CASSATGQGFYEQYF. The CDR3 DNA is TGTGCCAGCAGCGCGACGGGACAGGGGTTCTACGAGCAGTACTTC. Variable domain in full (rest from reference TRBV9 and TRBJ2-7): DSGVTQTPKHLITATGQRVTLRCSPRSGDLSVYWYQQSLDQGLQFLIQYYNGEERAKGNILERFSAQQFPDLHSELNLSSLELGDSALYFCASSATGQGFYEQYFGPGTRLTVT.

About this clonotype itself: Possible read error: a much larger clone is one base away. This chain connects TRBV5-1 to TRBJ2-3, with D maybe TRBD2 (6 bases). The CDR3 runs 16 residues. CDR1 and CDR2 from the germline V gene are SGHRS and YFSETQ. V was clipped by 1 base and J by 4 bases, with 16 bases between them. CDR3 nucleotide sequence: TGCGCCAGCAGCTTGTTGGGGGGAGGCGGAGCAGATACGCAGTATTTT. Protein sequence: CASSLLGGGGADTQYF. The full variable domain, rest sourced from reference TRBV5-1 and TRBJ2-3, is KAGVTQTPRYLIKTRGQQVTLSCSPISGHRSVSWYQQTPGQGLQFLFEYFSETQRNKGNFPGRFSGRQFSNSRSEMNVSTLELGDSALYLCASSLLGGGGADTQYFGPGTRLTVL.

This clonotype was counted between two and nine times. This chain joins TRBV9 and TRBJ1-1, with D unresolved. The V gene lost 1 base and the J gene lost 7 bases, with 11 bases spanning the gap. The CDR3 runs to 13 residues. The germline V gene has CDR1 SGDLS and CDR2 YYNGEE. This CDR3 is CASSVRRGGEAFF. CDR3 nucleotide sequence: TGTGCCAGCAGCGTACGACGAGGCGGTGAAGCTTTCTTT.

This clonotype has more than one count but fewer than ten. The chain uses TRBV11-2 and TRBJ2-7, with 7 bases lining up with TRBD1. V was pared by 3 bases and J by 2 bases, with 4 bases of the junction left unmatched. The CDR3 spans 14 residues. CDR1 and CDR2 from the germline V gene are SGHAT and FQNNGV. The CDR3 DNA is TGTGCCAGCAGCTTCACGGGACAGACCTACGAGCAGTACTTC. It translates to CASSFTGQTYEQYF.

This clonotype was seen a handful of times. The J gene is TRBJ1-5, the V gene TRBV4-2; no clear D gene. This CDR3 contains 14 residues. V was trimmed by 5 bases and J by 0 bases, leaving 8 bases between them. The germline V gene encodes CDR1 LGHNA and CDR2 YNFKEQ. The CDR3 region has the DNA TGTGCCAGCAGCGCTAAGAATAGCAATCAGCCCCAGCATTTT. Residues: CASSAKNSNQPQHF.

For the CDR3, the DNA is TGTGCCAGCAGTTTATGGGACAGGGGGCTAGAGACCCAGTACTTC. This gives the protein CASSLWDRGLETQYF. V usage is TRBV28 and J usage is TRBJ2-5; TRBD1 aligns across 11 bases. This CDR3 comprises 15 residues. V lost 0 bases and J lost 4; bases outside the gene matches: 1. Per germline, CDR1 MDHEN and CDR2 SYDVKM.

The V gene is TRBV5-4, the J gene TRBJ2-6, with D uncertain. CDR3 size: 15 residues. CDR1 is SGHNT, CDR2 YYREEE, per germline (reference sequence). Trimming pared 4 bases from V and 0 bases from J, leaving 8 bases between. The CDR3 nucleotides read TGTGCCAGCAGCCGTTACGACTCTGGGGCCAACGTCCTGACTTTC. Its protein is CASSRYDSGANVLTF.